Here is one T cell receptor (beta chain) with its context. The antigen is unknown. This CDR3 is 12 amino acids long. V was shortened by 2 bases and J by 5 bases, with 4 bases between the two germline ends. The sample belongs to a study of T cell responses to AZD1222 COVID-19 vaccine. General study findings and limits: Just six people given AZD1222 tested seropositive at baseline. Nearly half of spike-specific TCRs reportedly target unmutated variant regions. Regions 160-218 and 743-854 held dominance among vaccine-associated CD4 TCRs, which spanned spike. Clonal diversity may have been underestimated, and the donors were mostly white British, with more females than males.

The assay was immunoSEQ multiplex PCR, and TCRdb's table has in-frame clones only and misses some. Seen here are 86,000 or so clones, around nine tenths observed once, and the top ten hold less than 5.5%. This clonotype originated in an adult in good health. The material was peripheral blood, obtained on day 0 of MenACWY control vaccination. The V gene is TRBV12-3 or TRBV12-4, the J gene TRBJ2-4; unclear D gene. The CDR3 bases are TGTGCCAGCAGTTTACTGCAAAACATTCAGTACTTC. Its protein is CASSLLQNIQYF.